A single T cell receptor (beta chain) is shown here with its context. Its target is unknown. The germline V gene has CDR1 SGHTA and CDR2 FQGNSA. CDR3 length: 16 amino acids. The junction had 8 bases not matched to a gene; V was cut back by 5 bases and J by 5 bases. The use of a sample-barcoded 5' primer and a J-beta primer mix characterized a second PCR of 7 to 11 cycles. TCRdb reanalysed the 5' RACE reads using MiXCR and keeps one entry per CDR3 protein. The data contain over a million distinct CDR3 sequences, approximately 59% of them singletons. This entry belongs to a study of blood T cells in healthy people across ages. At the level of the study: For every two T cells, template switching captured about one barcoded beta molecule.

Whole-study findings and limits: Estimates based on one million T cells were treated as lower bounds.

Sequenced material: blood. The sequence was collected from a man between 18 and 35 years old in good health. This rearrangement joins TRBV7-2 to TRBJ2-3; 12 bases line up with TRBD2. The CDR3 DNA follows: TGTGCCAGCAGCACCTCTAGCGGGGGGGCCTTAGATACGCAGTATTTT. It encodes CASSTSSGGALDTQYF.